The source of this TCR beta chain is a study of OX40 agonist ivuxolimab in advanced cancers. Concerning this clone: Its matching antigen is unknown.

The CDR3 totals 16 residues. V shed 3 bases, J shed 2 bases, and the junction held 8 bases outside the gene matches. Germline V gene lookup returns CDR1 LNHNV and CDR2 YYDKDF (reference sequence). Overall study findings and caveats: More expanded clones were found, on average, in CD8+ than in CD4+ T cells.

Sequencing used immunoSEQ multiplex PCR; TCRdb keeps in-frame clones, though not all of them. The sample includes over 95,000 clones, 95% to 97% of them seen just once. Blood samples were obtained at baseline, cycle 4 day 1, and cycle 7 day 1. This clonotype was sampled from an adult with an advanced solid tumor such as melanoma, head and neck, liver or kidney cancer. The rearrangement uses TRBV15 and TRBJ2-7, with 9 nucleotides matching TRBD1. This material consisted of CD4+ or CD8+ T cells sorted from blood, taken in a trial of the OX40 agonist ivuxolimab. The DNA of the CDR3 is TGTGCCACCAGCAGGGGCCCGGGACAGGGTACCTACGAGCAGTACTTC. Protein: CATSRGPGQGTYEQYF.